Following are 16 T cell receptor beta chains from one sample sequenced in a study of OX40 agonist ivuxolimab in advanced cancers. Some clones are missing from TCRdb's copy, which holds only in-frame ones; the method was immunoSEQ multiplex PCR. The sample gives about 66,000 clones, about 81% of which show up once; roughly 4.7% is in the top ten. Sequenced here: CD4+ or CD8+ T cells sorted from blood, sampled in a trial of the OX40 agonist ivuxolimab. The receptors here all came from an adult with an advanced solid tumor such as melanoma, head and neck, liver or kidney cancer.

This chain joins TRBV19 and TRBJ1-5, with 8 bases lining up with TRBD1. The CDR3 covers 15 residues. CDR1 and CDR2 from the germline V gene are LNHDA and SQIVND (reference sequence). V lost 7 bases, J lost 2 bases, and 7 bases stayed unmatched. The CDR3 loop reads CASTGDRGGNQPQHF. CDR3 DNA sequence: TGTGCCAGTACGGGAGACAGGGGTGGCAATCAGCCCCAGCATTTT. Combining the CDR3 with reference TRBV19 and TRBJ1-5 gives the whole variable domain DGGITQSPKYLFRKEGQNVTLSCEQNLNHDAMYWYRQDPGQGLRLIYYSQIVNDFQKGDIAEGYSVSREKKESFPLTVTSAQKNPTAFYLCASTGDRGGNQPQHFGDGTRLSIL.

The gene calls are TRBV19 and TRBJ2-1, with 13 positions matching TRBD2. CDR1 is LNHDA and CDR2 is SQIVND in the germline V gene (reference sequence). Trimming cost V 9 bases and J 8 bases; bases outside gene matches: 13. The CDR3 is 16 residues long. As DNA, the CDR3 is TGTGCCAGCCAGACCGGGACTAGCGGGGTGATTTATGAGCAGTTCTTC. It codes for CASQTGTSGVIYEQFF.

The V call is TRBV6-5, the J call TRBJ2-2; D possibly corresponds to TRBD1 (5 bases). Trimming took 2 bases from V and 5 from J, leaving 15 bases between them. The CDR3 runs 16 residues. CDR1 MNHEY and CDR2 SVGAGI come from the germline V gene. The CDR3 DNA follows: TGTGCCAGCAGTTACAACCTAGGACAAATTACCGGGGAGCTGTTTTTT. As protein: CASSYNLGQITGELFF.

The V gene is TRBV11-2, the J gene TRBJ1-4, with 7 positions matching TRBD1. Germline lookup yields CDR1 SGHAT and CDR2 FQNNGV. The V and J ends lost 4 bases and 3 bases, in that order; junction bases with no gene match: 5. CDR3 size: 15 residues. CDR3 region: CASSSRQGPNEKLFF. The CDR3 nucleotides are TGTGCCAGCAGCTCACGACAGGGCCCTAATGAAAAACTGTTTTTT.

The chain is built from TRBV27 and TRBJ1-1, with D hard to call. CDR3 size: 13 residues. Germline assignment: CDR1 MNHEY and CDR2 SMNVEV (reference sequence). Trimming shortened V by 2 bases and J by 8 bases, and 12 bases separated the two germline ends. The CDR3 DNA sequence: TGTGCCAGCAGTTTAAATGGTGCGGGAGAAGCTTTCTTT. Residues: CASSLNGAGEAFF.

This chain links TRBV6-5 with TRBJ2-5, with 7 bases that match TRBD2. With the DNA end fitting TRBJ2-7 better, the J assignment may be wrong. The CDR3 runs 15 residues. Germline lookup yields CDR1 MNHEY and CDR2 SVGAGI. CDR3 coding DNA: TGTGCCAGCAGTTACTCGAGCGGGGCCCTTGGCGAGCAGTACTTC. It specifies CASSYSSGALGEQYF.

This chain connects TRBV27 to TRBJ2-2; D not certain. There are 15 residues in the CDR3. V dropped 3 bases and J dropped 0 bases, with 8 bases sitting between them. Germline V gene lookup returns CDR1 MNHEY and CDR2 SMNVEV (reference sequence). The CDR3 coding sequence is TGTGCCAGCAGTTTGTTCGCGTCGAACACCGGGGAGCTGTTTTTT. It is translated as CASSLFASNTGELFF.

The V and J genes are TRBV29-1 and TRBJ1-4; possibly TRBD1 for D (5 bases). This CDR3 spans 14 amino acids. The germline CDR1 and CDR2 sequences are SQVTM and ANQGSEA. V shed 3 bases and J shed 3 bases, with 11 bases lying between them. The CDR3 coding sequence is TGCAGCGTTGAGGGTGGGGCGGCTAATGAAAAACTGTTTTTT. Protein: CSVEGGAANEKLFF.

The V call is TRBV5-1, the J call TRBJ1-5; D call uncertain. Per the germline V gene, CDR1 is SGHRS and CDR2 is YFSETQ. The germline V and J ends were trimmed by 0 bases and 0 bases, with 7 bases remaining between them. The CDR3 has 15 residues. CDR3 protein: CASSLAGLSNQPQHF. The DNA of the CDR3 is TGCGCCAGCAGCTTGGCCGGACTTAGCAATCAGCCCCAGCATTTT.

J is TRBJ2-1 and V is TRBV6-6, with TRBD1 as a possible D gene (6 bases). V was cut by 5 bases and J by 7 bases, with 9 bases left in between. This CDR3 region has 12 residues. Germline V lookup: CDR1 MNHNY, CDR2 SVGAGI (reference sequence). The CDR3: CASSIQGNEQFF. The CDR3 DNA is TGTGCCAGCAGTATACAGGGTAATGAGCAGTTCTTC.

The rearrangement links TRBV5-1 to TRBJ2-5; 15 nucleotides agree with TRBD2. Germline loops: CDR1 SGHRS, CDR2 YFSETQ. The CDR3 consists of 16 residues. The ends lost 4 bases at V and 2 bases at J; junction bases unmatched: 3. For the CDR3, the DNA is TGCGCCAGCAGCGCGGGGACTAGCGGGAGGCAAGAGACCCAGTACTTC. This encodes CASSAGTSGRQETQYF.

This clone was seen only a few times. The chain combines TRBV9 with TRBJ1-4; weak D call: TRBD1 (5 bases). Germline assignment: CDR1 SGDLS and CDR2 YYNGEE. V was pared by 4 bases and J by 5 bases, with 12 bases between. The CDR3 covers 14 residues. The CDR3 sequence: CASSPTGINEKLFF. The CDR3 bases are TGTGCCAGCAGCCCAACAGGAATCAATGAAAAACTGTTTTTT.

The chain employs TRBV10-3 and TRBJ1-2; D gene uncertain. The CDR3 totals 16 residues. Trimming cost V 3 bases and J 7 bases, with 21 bases left between them. Germline V gene data show CDR1 as ENHRY and CDR2 as SYGVKD. CDR3 loop: CAISDPKLSVFVGYTF. CDR3 sequence (DNA): TGTGCCATCAGTGACCCGAAACTGTCAGTGTTTGTTGGCTACACCTTC.

V gene TRBV7-9 combines with J gene TRBJ2-1, with D perhaps matching TRBD1 or TRBD2 (6 bases each). The CDR3 has 17 amino acids. Germline V gene lookup returns CDR1 SEHNR and CDR2 FQNEAQ (reference sequence). V lost 4 bases, J lost 6 bases, and 22 bases lay in between. The CDR3 coding sequence is TGTGCCAGCAGCTCGGGGGAGAGGGGGGCCTTGGGCAATGAGCAGTTCTTC. Its protein is CASSSGERGALGNEQFF.

J is TRBJ2-3 and V is TRBV5-1, with D possibly matching TRBD2 (6 bases). The CDR3 extends over 14 amino acids. Trimming removed 2 bases at V and 1 base at J, with 8 bases between. Per germline, CDR1 SGHRS and CDR2 YFSETQ. The CDR3 protein is CASSFASGTDTQYF. DNA for the CDR3: TGCGCCAGCAGCTTCGCTAGCGGCACAGATACGCAGTATTTT.

The rearrangement uses TRBV9 and TRBJ2-1, with 7 nucleotides matching TRBD2. V trimming: 4 bases; J trimming: 1 base; junction bases outside the gene matches: 5. CDR3 length: 15 amino acids. Germline CDR1 and CDR2: SGDLS and YYNGEE. In nucleotides, the CDR3 is TGTGCCAGCAGCCCGCGGGAGAGGTCCTACAATGAGCAGTTCTTC. Protein product: CASSPRERSYNEQFF.